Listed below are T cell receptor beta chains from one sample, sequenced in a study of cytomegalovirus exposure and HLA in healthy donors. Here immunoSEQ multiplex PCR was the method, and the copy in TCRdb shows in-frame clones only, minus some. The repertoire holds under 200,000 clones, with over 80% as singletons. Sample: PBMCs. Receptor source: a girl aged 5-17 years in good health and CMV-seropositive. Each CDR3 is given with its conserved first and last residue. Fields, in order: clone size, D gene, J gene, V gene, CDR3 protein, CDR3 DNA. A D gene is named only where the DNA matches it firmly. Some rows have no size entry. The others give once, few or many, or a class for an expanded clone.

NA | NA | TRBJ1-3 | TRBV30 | CAWSVIGGVNTIYF | TGTGCCTGGAGTGTTATAGGAGGGGTAAACACCATATATTTT
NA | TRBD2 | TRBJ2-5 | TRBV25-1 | CASSDLQLAGETQYF | TGTGCCAGCAGTGATCTACAACTAGCGGGAGAGACCCAGTACTTC
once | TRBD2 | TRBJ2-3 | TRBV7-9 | CASSAPSSGRALDTQYF | TGTGCCAGCAGCGCGCCTTCTAGCGGGAGGGCCTTGGATACGCAGTATTTT
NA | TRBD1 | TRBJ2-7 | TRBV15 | CATSRDRGYEQYF | TGTGCCACCAGCAGGGACAGGGGCTACGAGCAGTACTTC
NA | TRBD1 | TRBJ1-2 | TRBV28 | CASRGRTGGLRYTF | TGTGCCAGCAGAGGTAGGACAGGGGGTTTGCGCTACACCTTC
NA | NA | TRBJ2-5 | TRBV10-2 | CASSAFGAGETQYF | TGCGCCAGCAGTGCATTTGGGGCAGGAGAGACCCAGTACTTC
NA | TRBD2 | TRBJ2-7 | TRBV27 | CASRDLAGGPEQYF | TGTGCCAGCAGGGACCTAGCGGGGGGGCCCGAGCAGTACTTC
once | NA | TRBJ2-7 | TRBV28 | CASSLFSGNYEQYF | TGTGCCAGCAGTTTATTTTCGGGAAACTACGAGCAGTACTTC
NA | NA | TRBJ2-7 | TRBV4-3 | CASSQDRSGPGEQYF | TGCGCCAGCAGCCAAGATCGGTCAGGGCCGGGCGAGCAGTACTTC
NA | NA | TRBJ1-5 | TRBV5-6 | CASSSIGTNQPQHF | TGTGCCAGCAGCTCTATCGGGACAAACCAGCCCCAGCATTTT
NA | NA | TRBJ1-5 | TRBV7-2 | CASSFFSNQPQHF | TGTGCCAGCAGCTTCTTTAGCAATCAGCCCCAGCATTTT
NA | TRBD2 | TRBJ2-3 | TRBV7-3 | CASSTDIAGTRTDTQYF | TGTGCCAGCAGCACGGACATAGCGGGGACCCGCACAGATACGCAGTATTTT
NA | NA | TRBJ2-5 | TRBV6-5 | CASSPFWPQETQYF | TGTGCCAGCAGTCCCTTTTGGCCCCAAGAGACCCAGTACTTC
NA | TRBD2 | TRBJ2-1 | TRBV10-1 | CASSTSGTAYEQFF | TGCGCCAGCAGTACTAGCGGAACAGCCTATGAGCAGTTCTTC
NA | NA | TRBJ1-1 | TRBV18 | CASSPSSSSMNTEAFF | TGTGCCAGCTCACCATCGAGTAGCTCGATGAACACTGAAGCTTTCTTT
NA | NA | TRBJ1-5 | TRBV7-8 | CASSLFPGDSNQPQHF | TGTGCCAGCAGCTTATTCCCAGGCGATAGCAATCAGCCCCAGCATTTT
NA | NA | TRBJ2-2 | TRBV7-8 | CASSLVSTGELFF | TGTGCCAGCAGCTTAGTCTCCACCGGGGAGCTGTTTTTT
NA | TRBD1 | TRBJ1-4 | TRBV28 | CASSFQGQGTNEKLFF | TGTGCCAGCAGTTTCCAAGGACAGGGGACTAATGAAAAACTGTTTTTT
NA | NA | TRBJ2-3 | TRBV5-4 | CASSLGERADTQYF | TGTGCCAGCAGCTTGGGGGAGCGGGCAGATACGCAGTATTTT
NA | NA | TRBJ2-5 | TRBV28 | CASSLILQGKETQYF | TGTGCCAGCAGTTTGATACTCCAGGGTAAAGAGACCCAGTACTTC
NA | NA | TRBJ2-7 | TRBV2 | CASSEGRGLEQYF | TGTGCCAGCAGTGAGGGGAGAGGTCTCGAGCAGTACTTC
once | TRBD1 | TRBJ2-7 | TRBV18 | CASSPGQVRHEQYF | TGTGCCAGCTCACCGGGACAGGTTCGTCACGAGCAGTACTTC
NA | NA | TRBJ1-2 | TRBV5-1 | CASSLAAGVDYGYTF | TGCGCCAGCAGCTTGGCCGCGGGGGTAGACTATGGCTACACCTTC
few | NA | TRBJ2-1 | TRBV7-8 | CASSLYGEQFF | TGTGCCAGCAGCTTGTACGGTGAGCAGTTCTTC
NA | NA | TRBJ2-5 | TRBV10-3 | CAISEGGRELGETQYF | TGTGCCATCAGTGAGGGGGGCAGGGAGTTAGGGGAGACCCAGTACTTC
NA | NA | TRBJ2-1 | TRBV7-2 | CASSLVVGPPYNEQFF | TGTGCCAGCAGCTTAGTTGTGGGCCCCCCCTACAATGAGCAGTTCTTC
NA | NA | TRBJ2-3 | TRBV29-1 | CSVSGVVTDTQYF | TGCAGCGTCTCCGGGGTGGTAACAGATACGCAGTATTTT
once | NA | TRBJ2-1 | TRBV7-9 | CASIQGGSSYNEQFF | TGTGCCAGCATCCAGGGGGGAAGCTCCTACAATGAGCAGTTCTTC
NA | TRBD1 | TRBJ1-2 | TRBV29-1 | CSVDKSTGLRYTF | TGCAGCGTTGATAAATCGACAGGGCTGCGCTACACCTTC
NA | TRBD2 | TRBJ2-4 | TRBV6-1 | CASSESLAVSIQYF | TGTGCCAGCAGTGAATCGCTAGCGGTGAGCATTCAGTACTTC
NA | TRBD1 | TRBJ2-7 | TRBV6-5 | CASSPDRGAEQYF | TGTGCCAGCAGTCCGGACAGGGGGGCCGAGCAGTACTTC
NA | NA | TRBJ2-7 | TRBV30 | CAWSVGERPGGEQYF | TGTGCCTGGAGTGTAGGAGAAAGGCCAGGAGGCGAGCAGTACTTC
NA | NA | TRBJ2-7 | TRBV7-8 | CASSTDRLSLSLYEQYF | TGTGCCAGCAGCACTGACAGGCTATCTCTAAGCCTATACGAGCAGTACTTC
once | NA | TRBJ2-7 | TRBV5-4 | CASSLQGGEQYF | TGTGCCAGCAGCTTGCAGGGTGGCGAGCAGTACTTC
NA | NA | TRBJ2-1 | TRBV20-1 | CSARFDNEQFF | TGCAGTGCTAGGTTCGACAATGAGCAGTTCTTC
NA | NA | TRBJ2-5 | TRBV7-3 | CASSPGQQETQYF | TGTGCCAGCAGCCCCGGACAGCAAGAGACCCAGTACTTC
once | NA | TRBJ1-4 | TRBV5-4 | CASSFAGEGEKLFF | TGTGCCAGCAGCTTTGCAGGGGAAGGAGAAAAACTGTTTTTT